This T cell receptor beta chain was sequenced during a study of T cells after yellow fever vaccination. On the study more broadly: SMART-Seq v4 Ultra Low Input prepared libraries from low-cell fractions.

TCRdb recomputed calls from the 5' RACE reads with MiXCR, one row per CDR3 protein. The table has around 400,000 distinct CDR3 sequences, 11% seen once. This clonotype came up many times. Trimming removed 1 base at V and 3 bases at J, with 4 bases between. Per the germline V gene, CDR1 is SGHVS and CDR2 is FQNEAQ. CDR3 size: 12 residues. This material consisted of PBMCs, taken on the day of the first yellow fever vaccination. This sequence was found in a man younger than 35 who received the YFV17D yellow fever vaccine. The chain has TRBV7-8 and TRBJ2-7; D uncertain. Here the CDR3 reads CASSLVGYEQYF. The CDR3 coding sequence is TGTGCCAGCAGCTTAGTGGGCTACGAGCAGTACTTC.